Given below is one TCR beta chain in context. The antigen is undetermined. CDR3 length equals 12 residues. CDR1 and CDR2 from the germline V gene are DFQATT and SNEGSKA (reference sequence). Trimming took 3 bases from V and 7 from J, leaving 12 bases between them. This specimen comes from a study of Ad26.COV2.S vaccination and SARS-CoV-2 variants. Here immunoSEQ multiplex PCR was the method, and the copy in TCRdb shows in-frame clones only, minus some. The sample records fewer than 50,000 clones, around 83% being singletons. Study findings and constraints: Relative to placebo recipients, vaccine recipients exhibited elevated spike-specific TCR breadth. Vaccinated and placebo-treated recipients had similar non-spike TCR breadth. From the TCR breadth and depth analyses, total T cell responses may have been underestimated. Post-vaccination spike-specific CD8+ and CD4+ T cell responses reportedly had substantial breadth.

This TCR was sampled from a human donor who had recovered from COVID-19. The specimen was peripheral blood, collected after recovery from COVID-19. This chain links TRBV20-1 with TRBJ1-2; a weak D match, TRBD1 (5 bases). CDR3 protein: CSASPVGAGYTF. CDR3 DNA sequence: TGCAGTGCTAGTCCCGTTGGGGCTGGCTACACCTTC.